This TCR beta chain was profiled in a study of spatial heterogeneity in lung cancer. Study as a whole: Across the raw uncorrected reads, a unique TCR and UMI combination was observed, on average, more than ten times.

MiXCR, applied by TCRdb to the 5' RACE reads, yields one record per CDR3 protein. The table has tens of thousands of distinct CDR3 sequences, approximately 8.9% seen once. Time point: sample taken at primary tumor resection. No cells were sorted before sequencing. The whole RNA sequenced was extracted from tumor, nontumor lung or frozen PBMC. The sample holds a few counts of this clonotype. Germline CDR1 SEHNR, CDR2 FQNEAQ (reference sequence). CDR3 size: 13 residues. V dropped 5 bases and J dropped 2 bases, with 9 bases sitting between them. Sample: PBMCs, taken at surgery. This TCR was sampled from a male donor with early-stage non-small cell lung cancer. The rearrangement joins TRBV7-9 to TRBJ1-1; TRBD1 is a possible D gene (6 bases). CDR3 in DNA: TGTGCCAGCAGCCGAGGGGGTAACACTGAAGCTTTCTTT. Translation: CASSRGGNTEAFF.